This T cell receptor (beta chain) was identified during a study of blood T cell repertoires in COVID-19. The V gene's germline CDR1 is SGDLS and CDR2 YYNGEE. The length of the CDR3 is 13 residues. Deletions cut 4 bases from V and 4 bases from J, with 11 bases between. In the original analysis: Researchers report that nucleated cell counts were estimated from reference gene primer amplification. The repertoire was sequenced with immunoSEQ multiplex PCR; TCRdb's copy has only in-frame clones and lacks some. That table gives V, J and clone size, and the DNA gave D and trimming. The sample lists about 180,000 clones, more than 85% occurring once.

Sequencing was performed on peripheral blood. This TCR was recovered from a woman aged 25-40 years with active or convalescent COVID-19. This chain uses TRBV9 with TRBJ1-2, with D perhaps TRBD1 (6 bases). The CDR3 coding sequence is TGTGCCAGCAGCCCCGGGGGGCGCTATGGCTACACCTTC. Translation gives CASSPGGRYGYTF.